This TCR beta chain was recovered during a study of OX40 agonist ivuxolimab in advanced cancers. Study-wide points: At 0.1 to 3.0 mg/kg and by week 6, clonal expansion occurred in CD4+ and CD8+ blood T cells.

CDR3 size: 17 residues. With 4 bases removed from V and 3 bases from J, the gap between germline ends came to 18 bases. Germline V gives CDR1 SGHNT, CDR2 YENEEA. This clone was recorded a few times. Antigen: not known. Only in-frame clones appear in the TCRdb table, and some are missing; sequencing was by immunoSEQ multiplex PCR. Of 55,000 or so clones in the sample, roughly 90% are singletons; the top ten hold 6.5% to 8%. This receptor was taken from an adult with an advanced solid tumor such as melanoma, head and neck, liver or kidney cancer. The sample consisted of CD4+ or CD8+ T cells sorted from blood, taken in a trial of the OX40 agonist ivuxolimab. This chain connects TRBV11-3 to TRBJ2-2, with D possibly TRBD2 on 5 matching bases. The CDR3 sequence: CASSSSKGRVDTGELFF. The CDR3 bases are TGTGCCAGCAGCTCTAGCAAGGGTCGGGTGGACACCGGGGAGCTGTTTTTT. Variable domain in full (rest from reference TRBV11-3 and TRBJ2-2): EAGVVQSPRYKIIEKKQPVAFWCNPISGHNTLYWYLQNLGQGPELLIRYENEEAVDDSQLPKDRFSAERLKGVDSTLKIQPAELGDSAVYLCASSSSKGRVDTGELFFGEGSRLTVL.